This T cell receptor (beta chain) was retrieved from a study of T cell responses to AZD1222 COVID-19 vaccine (dated by TCRdb to about 2021). Background for the entire study: AZD1222 recipients whose second dose came at about 4 weeks and those whose second dose came at about 12 weeks were combined into one group, since spike-specific TCR depth and breadth did not differ between the two schedules. Trial participants were enrolled by age into subgroups of 18-55, 56-69 and 70-plus years, and roughly 160, 29 and 62 TCR-sequenced participants, respectively, were included in these subgroups. A total of over 230 trial participants underwent TCR sequencing, of whom about 200 had received two doses of AZD1222 and about 25 had received two doses of the MenACWY control vaccine.

This clone was seen just once. Its recognized antigen is unknown. Base quality data are lacking; no much larger clone is found one base away. The CDR3 regions of human TCRbeta chains were analyzed by immunosequencing. Concerning the study's data processing: TCRs in the repertoires were compared against a reference library of SARS-CoV-2-specific TCRs that had been generated with the MIRA antigen-specificity platform. Breadth meant the fraction of unique TCRs that were SARS-CoV-2-associated, whereas depth meant the fraction of total T cells that were SARS-CoV-2-associated. Using the MIRA data, every spike-specific TCR was mapped to the spike region that the TCR reacted to and assigned to either a CD4 or a CD8 class. Log10-transformed breadth and depth values were compared by one-way ANOVA with Sidak's multiple comparisons tests. The source is immuneACCESS, and TCRdb retained only in-frame sequences with V and J called. Part of the clones is not carried over; for the studies checked, unresolved V genes explain less than half of this, and the remainder is unexplained. V and J calls and clone size are those listed in that table; D and trimming were worked out from the DNA. The table for this sample lists approximately 110,000 clones; around 94% of them were counted only once. The ten largest clones add up to around 2% of the sample.

This sample's time point label indicates: baseline before first vaccination. The vaccinee samples were drawn from two UK trials, COV001 and COV002, one of which was a single-blind randomized controlled phase 2/3 trial testing AZD1222 (ChAdOx1 nCoV-19) in healthy adults. For TCRbeta chain sequencing, PBMC samples from trial participants were taken at day 0 and at day 28 after the second dose. Cut back by 5 bases and 7 bases, the V and J ends lie 14 bases apart. Spanning cysteine to phenylalanine, the CDR3 consists of 13 amino acids. Of all the DNA, just the CDR3 is kept, 39 bases in frame from base 1. In the germline V gene, CDR1 corresponds to MNHEY and CDR2 to SVGAGI. The paper's findings and limits, for the study overall: Participants were mostly white British and included more females than males, and it was suggested by the authors that clonal diversity may have been underestimated. In the small 56-69-year group, the increase in depth fell short of significance, most likely because of low power. Spike-specific TCR breadth and depth rose significantly after two AZD1222 doses compared with day 0 and with MenACWY recipients. Because no day 14 peak-response samples were available, the repertoires could be characterized only after the peak T cell response. Vaccine-associated CD4 TCRs spanned the whole spike protein, with dominant responses in regions 160-218 and 743-854. Conclusions about previously exposed vaccinees are limited, since just a handful of AZD1222 recipients were seropositive for SARS-CoV-2 at baseline. Reportedly, almost half of the unique spike-specific TCRs recognized epitopes lying outside the regions that are mutated in the B.1.351 and B.1.1.7 variants.

The chain is encoded by TRBV6-5 joined to TRBJ1-2; D gene: possibly TRBD1, on 5 matching bases. Specimen: peripheral blood, collected on day 0 of AZD1222 vaccination. This clonotype was obtained from an adult in good health. The DNA is as follows: TGTGCCAGCAGTCCTGGGACGACGGGTGGCTACACCTTC. Its amino acids are CASSPGTTGGYTF.